The T cell receptor (beta chain) under discussion was sequenced for a study of cytomegalovirus exposure and HLA in healthy donors. The primer mix had 60 Vbeta and 13 Jbeta primers. The table came from immunoSEQ multiplex PCR; TCRdb's copy has only in-frame clones and leaves some out. The sample consists of about 89,000 clones, 60% to 70% of them appearing once. Study findings and constraints: Later on, an analysis showed TCR association rates differing by HLA locus, with DRB1 the most and HLA-C the fewest. Using a false discovery rate of 0.05, a later analysis showed that around 16,000 TCR beta sequences were associated with HLA alleles. A later analysis linked a missense variant in DCLRE1C to the trimming of TCR beta V and J genes.

The CDR3 is 14 amino acids. Germline V CDR1 and CDR2: SNHLY, FYNNEI. The V segment lost 7 bases and the J segment 10 bases; nucleotides outside the gene matches: 10. Donors consisted of healthy bone marrow donors. This clone was seen just once. No antigen is known for it. Sequenced sample: PBMCs. The V gene is TRBV2, the J gene TRBJ2-1, with 10 bases lining up with TRBD2. The origin of this receptor is a young woman in good health and CMV-seronegative. In nucleotides, the CDR3 is TGTGCCAGCAAGCGGGAGGGCCTTGATGGGGAGCAGTTCTTC. It specifies CASKREGLDGEQFF.